The T cell receptor beta chain described here comes from a study of CD8 T cells in ankylosing spondylitis. Whole-study findings and limits: The authors reported significant enrichment of disease-linked clones in matched ankylosing spondylitis synovial fluid. Blood of patients with ankylosing spondylitis appeared to be characterized by a TCR beta motif of several highly homologous variants. Relatively rare in peripheral blood, disease-linked clones were also CD8+.

Library preparation for TCR beta used quantitative 5'-RACE with molecular barcodes. One entry per CDR3 protein results from TCRdb running MiXCR on the 5' RACE reads. The table has 200,000 to 300,000 distinct CDR3 sequences, about 10% seen once. This clonotype appeared many times. Its antigen is as yet unknown. This TCR came from a male donor with ankylosing spondylitis or in good health (not recorded which). Sequencing used blood, either unsorted or a sorted T cell fraction (not recorded which).

The CDR3 sequence: CASSDRAKTYEQYF. CDR3 bases: TGTGCCAGCAGTGACAGGGCTAAAACTTACGAGCAGTACTTC. This rearrangement joins TRBV12-3 or TRBV12-4 to TRBJ2-7; 7 nucleotides agree with TRBD1. This CDR3 is 14 amino acids long. With 5 bases clipped from V and 4 bases from J, the junction kept 8 bases outside the gene matches.